The 28 T cell receptor beta chains below come from one sample, sequenced in a study of cytomegalovirus exposure and HLA in healthy donors. The PCR used 60 Vbeta and 13 Jbeta primers. Assay: immunoSEQ multiplex PCR; the TCRdb copy retains only in-frame clones and omits some. The sample records roughly 150,000 clones, 65% to 85% being singletons. Sequencing used PBMCs. These receptors all come from a man younger than 45 in good health and CMV-seronegative.

The V and J genes are TRBV15 and TRBJ2-7; the D gene is possibly TRBD2 (5 bases). The CDR3 is 14 residues long. Germline V gene data show CDR1 as LNHNV and CDR2 as YYDKDF (reference sequence). Trimming took 0 bases from V and 6 from J, leaving 12 bases between them. CDR3 sequence (DNA): TGTGCCACCAGCAGAGACCCGGGAACGGCCGAGCAGTACTTC. Translating it yields CATSRDPGTAEQYF.

In its sample, this clone was seen once. CDR3 protein: CASSDSHFRGSNEQFF. The CDR3 bases are TGTGCCAGCAGTGACTCCCATTTTAGGGGGAGCAATGAGCAGTTCTTC. The chain couples TRBV6-4 to TRBJ2-1, with D possibly being TRBD1 (6 bases). Trimming left V 0 bases short and J 6 bases short, with 15 bases between. Germline V gives CDR1 MRHNA, CDR2 SNTAGT. The CDR3 consists of 16 residues.

The gene calls are TRBV9 and TRBJ1-2, with a weak D call TRBD1 (5 bases). Per the germline V gene, CDR1 is SGDLS and CDR2 is YYNGEE. This CDR3 is built from 15 residues. Trimming pared 4 bases from V and 2 bases from J, leaving 15 bases between. CDR3 sequence reads: CASSPFGGDNYGYTF. The CDR3 coding sequence is TGTGCCAGCAGCCCATTCGGGGGTGACAACTATGGCTACACCTTC. The complete variable domain, with remaining parts taken from reference TRBV9 and TRBJ1-2, reads DSGVTQTPKHLITATGQRVTLRCSPRSGDLSVYWYQQSLDQGLQFLIQYYNGEERAKGNILERFSAQQFPDLHSELNLSSLELGDSALYFCASSPFGGDNYGYTFGSGTRLTVV.

The chain carries TRBV19 and TRBJ1-2; D gene uncertain. V was clipped by 1 base and J by 4 bases, with 7 bases between them. Germline CDR1 and CDR2: LNHDA and SQIVND (reference sequence). The CDR3 is 13 residues long. CDR3 bases: TGTGCCAGTAGTATAGGATCCGGCTATGGCTACACCTTC. Translated, it gives CASSIGSGYGYTF.

In its sample, this clone ranks as medium-sized. The chain couples TRBV10-1 to TRBJ1-1; 9 nucleotides align to TRBD1. Germline lookup yields CDR1 WNHNN and CDR2 SYGVQD (reference sequence). The CDR3 covers 13 residues. The trim removed 6 bases at V and 11 bases at J, leaving 10 bases unmatched. The CDR3 protein is CASSDGQGSIAFF. Here the CDR3 DNA reads TGCGCCAGCAGCGACGGACAGGGGTCAATCGCTTTCTTT.

J is TRBJ1-2 and V is TRBV6-6; 8 bases are shared with TRBD1. With V trimmed by 2 bases and J by 5 bases, 4 bases remained unmatched. The CDR3 extends over 14 amino acids. Germline CDR1 MNHNY, CDR2 SVGAGI (reference sequence). Here the CDR3 reads CASSYGQGGYGYTF. The CDR3 DNA follows: TGTGCCAGCAGTTACGGACAGGGCGGGTATGGCTACACCTTC.

The chain's CDR3 is CASRSRQGLSGEQYF. The CDR3 bases are TGTGCCAGCAGATCGCGACAGGGGCTTTCTGGCGAGCAGTACTTC. The V call is TRBV5-4, the J call TRBJ2-7, with TRBD1 matching over 8 bases. The CDR3 runs to 15 residues. The germline V gene encodes CDR1 SGHNT and CDR2 YYREEE (reference sequence). Trimming took 5 bases from V and 6 from J; bases not matched to a gene: 13.

The rearrangement links TRBV7-8 to TRBJ2-6, with D possibly being TRBD1 (5 bases). Trimming removed 5 bases at V and 1 base at J, with 21 bases between. CDR3 length: 19 residues. CDR1 and CDR2 from the germline V gene are SGHVS and FQNEAQ. The chain's CDR3 is CASSLIDPRQFSGANVLTF. CDR3 bases: TGTGCCAGCAGCCTTATAGACCCAAGACAGTTTTCTGGGGCCAACGTCCTGACTTTC.

This clone showed up just a few times. This chain joins TRBV7-8 and TRBJ2-1; 8 nucleotides agree with TRBD2. The CDR3 loop spans 16 amino acids. Germline trimming cut 6 bases from V and 2 bases from J; bases unmatched to any gene: 9. Germline assignment: CDR1 SGHVS and CDR2 FQNEAQ. This CDR3 reads CASRPLGGGAYNEQFF. In DNA, the CDR3 is TGTGCCAGCAGGCCACTCGGGGGGGGAGCCTACAATGAGCAGTTCTTC.

The CDR3 sequence is CASRGQENYGYTF. The CDR3 DNA follows: TGTGCCAGCAGGGGACAGGAGAACTATGGCTACACCTTC. This chain links TRBV6-1 with TRBJ1-2, with 8 bases aligning to TRBD1. The CDR3 sequence is 13 residues long. With V trimmed by 6 bases and J by 2 bases, 2 bases remained unmatched. Germline CDR1 is MNHNS and CDR2 is SASEGT.

This CDR3 is CASSNDGGWRTEAFF. CDR3 in DNA: TGTGCCAGCAGCAATGACGGAGGGTGGAGGACTGAAGCTTTCTTT. This rearrangement joins TRBV27 to TRBJ1-1, with D hard to call. V lost 6 bases to trimming and J lost 5 bases, with 19 bases between them. CDR3 length equals 15 residues. From germline, CDR1 is MNHEY and CDR2 SMNVEV (reference sequence).

The V gene is TRBV28, the J gene TRBJ2-1, with TRBD2 matching over 7 bases. The CDR3 loop spans 16 amino acids. J was trimmed by 0 bases and V by 6 bases; bases with no gene match: 8. Germline V gene lookup returns CDR1 MDHEN and CDR2 SYDVKM. The chain's CDR3 is CASSSASGSSYNEQFF. The CDR3 DNA reads as TGTGCCAGCAGCTCGGCTAGCGGAAGCTCCTACAATGAGCAGTTCTTC.

This clone was recorded a few times. The rearrangement links TRBV29-1 to TRBJ2-7, with TRBD1 as a possible D gene (5 bases). CDR1 and CDR2 (germline): SQVTM, ANQGSEA. V was trimmed by 2 bases and J by 4 bases, leaving 12 bases between them. There are 13 residues in the CDR3. The CDR3 region has the DNA TGCAGCGTTGAAACAGGCAATGAGTACGAGCAGTACTTC. Residues: CSVETGNEYEQYF.

The chain uses TRBV7-8 and TRBJ2-1; 7 nucleotides agree with TRBD1. The V segment lost 5 bases and the J segment 2 bases; nucleotides outside the gene matches: 6. The germline V gene has CDR1 SGHVS and CDR2 FQNEAQ. The CDR3 loop spans 15 amino acids. The CDR3 bases are TGTGCCAGCAGCAAAGACAGGGTAGCCTACAATGAGCAGTTCTTC. Protein: CASSKDRVAYNEQFF.

V usage is TRBV2 and J usage is TRBJ1-6; TRBD1 aligns across 7 bases. Germline assignment: CDR1 SNHLY and CDR2 FYNNEI. This CDR3 contains 13 residues. The ends lost 7 bases at V and 8 bases at J; junction bases unmatched: 5. Here the CDR3 reads CASKGAADSPLHF. The CDR3, as DNA: TGTGCCAGCAAGGGGGCAGCGGATTCACCCCTCCACTTT.

The chain employs TRBV7-9 and TRBJ2-5; 8 nucleotides align to TRBD2. CDR1 is SEHNR and CDR2 is FQNEAQ in the germline V gene (reference sequence). The CDR3 covers 14 residues. V was pared by 4 bases and J by 5 bases, with 6 bases of the junction left unmatched. CDR3 DNA: TGTGCCAGCAGCTCGGGACTAGATGGGGAGACCCAGTACTTC. Translation: CASSSGLDGETQYF. Filled out from reference TRBV7-9 and TRBJ2-5, the complete variable domain reads DTGVSQNPRHKITKRGQNVTFRCDPISEHNRLYWYRQTLGQGPEFLTYFQNEAQLEKSRLLSDRFSAERPKGSFSTLEIQRTEQGDSAMYLCASSSGLDGETQYFGPGTRLLVL.

The chain joins TRBV5-4 to TRBJ2-7, with TRBD2 matching 8 bases. CDR1 and CDR2 (germline): SGHNT, YYREEE (reference sequence). J was trimmed by 2 bases and V by 3 bases; bases with no gene match: 7. The CDR3 spans 15 residues. CDR3 amino acids: CASSSYQRGTYEQYF. CDR3 bases: TGTGCCAGCAGCTCCTATCAGCGGGGGACCTACGAGCAGTACTTC.

The J gene is TRBJ2-4, the V gene TRBV5-4, with D possibly being TRBD2 (6 bases). Trimming cost V 4 bases and J 9 bases, with 17 bases left between them. Germline CDR1 reads SGHNT; CDR2 reads YYREEE (reference sequence). This CDR3 comprises 14 residues. This chain's CDR3 is CASSPAGTYGIQYF. The CDR3, as DNA: TGTGCCAGCAGCCCTGCCGGGACTTATGGCATTCAGTACTTC. The entire variable domain, with the rest obtained from reference TRBV5-4 and TRBJ2-4, is as follows: ETGVTQSPTHLIKTRGQQVTLRCSSQSGHNTVSWYQQALGQGPQFIFQYYREEENGRGNFPPRFSGLQFPNYSSELNVNALELDDSALYLCASSPAGTYGIQYFGAGTRLSVL.

In the case of this clone: Other DNA sequences in this specimen translate into the identical CDR3. This chain links TRBV5-5 with TRBJ2-7, with D tentatively TRBD1 (5 bases). Germline CDR1 and CDR2: SGHKS and YYEKEE (reference sequence). The CDR3 spans 14 residues. V was shortened by 0 bases and J by 1 base, with 8 bases between the two germline ends. The CDR3 DNA reads TGTGCCAGCAGCTTGGGAAGGGGATCCTACGAGCAGTACTTC. Protein: CASSLGRGSYEQYF.

The genes are TRBV4-1 and TRBJ2-7; the D gene is possibly TRBD1 (5 bases). V was shortened by 4 bases and J by 5 bases, with 21 bases between the two germline ends. CDR1 and CDR2 from the germline V gene are MGHRA and YSYEKL. The CDR3 has 16 amino acids. CDR3 sequence reads: CASSPARTRPANEQYF. The CDR3, as DNA: TGCGCCAGCAGCCCAGCGCGGACAAGGCCGGCGAACGAGCAGTACTTC.

This clone has only one observation. J is TRBJ2-3 and V is TRBV10-3; 7 bases line up with TRBD2. Per the germline V gene, CDR1 is ENHRY and CDR2 is SYGVKD. Trimming removed 4 bases from V and 5 bases from J; junction bases left unmatched: 6. The CDR3 runs 14 residues. The CDR3 spells CAISAGRELDTQYF. The CDR3 DNA reads TGTGCCATCAGTGCGGGGCGGGAGTTAGATACGCAGTATTTT.

The chain has TRBV19 and TRBJ2-7, with 9 bases lining up with TRBD2. Trimming at V came to 5 bases and at J to 0 bases, leaving 5 bases not matched to a gene. The CDR3 is 15 residues long. Per germline, CDR1 LNHDA and CDR2 SQIVND (reference sequence). CDR3 sequence (DNA): TGTGCCAGTAGTTGGAGCGGGGGGAGCTCCTACGAGCAGTACTTC. Protein: CASSWSGGSSYEQYF.

This clone is a singleton in its sample. The CDR3 sequence is CASSEAASEEQYF. CDR3 coding DNA: TGTGCCAGCAGTGAAGCCGCTAGTGAGGAGCAGTACTTC. The chain has TRBV6-1 and TRBJ2-7; D gene ambiguous. CDR3 length: 13 amino acids. Trimming removed 0 bases from V and 7 bases from J, with 10 bases in between. Looked up from germline, CDR1 is MNHNS and CDR2 is SASEGT.

This clone has just a few counts. The chain has TRBV19 and TRBJ1-1; D is unclear. The CDR3 contains 16 residues. V gave up 6 bases and J gave up 0 bases, with 17 bases separating them. The germline CDR1 and CDR2 sequences are LNHDA and SQIVND (reference sequence). Here the CDR3 reads CASRSGTRGMNTEAFF. The CDR3 DNA reads as TGTGCCAGTAGATCCGGAACGCGGGGAATGAACACTGAAGCTTTCTTT.

The chain uses TRBV28 and TRBJ1-2; D possibly corresponds to TRBD1 (6 bases). V was pared by 4 bases and J by 4 bases, with 16 bases between. Germline CDR1 reads MDHEN; CDR2 reads SYDVKM. The CDR3 runs 15 residues. The CDR3 spells CASSSPQGNLYGYTF. CDR3 DNA sequence: TGTGCCAGCAGTTCTCCCCAGGGGAACCTCTATGGCTACACCTTC.

The CDR3 sequence is CASSPWTGNQPQHF. As DNA, the CDR3 is TGTGCCAGCTCACCATGGACAGGCAATCAGCCCCAGCATTTT. The chain joins TRBV18 to TRBJ1-5, with a weak D call TRBD1 (6 bases). V lost 2 bases and J lost 2, with 7 bases in between. Germline V gene data show CDR1 as KGHSH and CDR2 as LQKENI. The CDR3 contains 14 residues.

The V and J genes are TRBV5-6 and TRBJ2-5, with 7 bases matching TRBD1. Germline V gene data show CDR1 as SGHDT and CDR2 as YYEEEE. The V gene end was trimmed by 0 bases and the J gene end by 4 bases; junction bases not matched to a gene: 3. This CDR3 spans 14 amino acids. CDR3 bases: TGTGCCAGCAGCTTGGCTTCAGGGGGAGAGACCCAGTACTTC. This codes for CASSLASGGETQYF.

J is TRBJ1-3 and V is TRBV18; a possible D gene is TRBD1 (5 bases). The CDR3 totals 15 residues. V was shortened by 0 bases and J by 2 bases, with 8 bases between the two germline ends. Germline lookup yields CDR1 KGHSH and CDR2 LQKENI. The CDR3 protein is CASSPPLGPGNTIYF. The DNA of the CDR3 is TGTGCCAGCTCACCACCGTTGGGGCCTGGAAACACCATATATTTT.